These 2 T cell receptor beta chains came from one sample sequenced in a study of blood T cell repertoires in COVID-19 (dated by TCRdb to the early 2020s). The protocol used for the library was the immunoSEQ multiplex PCR assay. The table comes from immuneACCESS by way of TCRdb, which keeps in-frame sequences with V and J called. Part of the clones is missing from these tables; in studies checked, under half for an unresolved V gene and the rest for unknown reasons. Recorded for this sample are 200,000 or so clones; approximately 90% of them occurred a single time. The ten largest clones take up under 4% of the sample. Sequences were obtained from PBMCs or T cells enriched from blood (not recorded which). These receptors came from a woman aged 18-29 years in a cohort exposed to, infected with or recovered from COVID-19 (not recorded which).

The J gene is TRBJ2-5, the V gene TRBV11-2, with 7 bases aligning to TRBD1. V lost 5 bases to trimming and J lost 5 bases; unmatched junction nucleotides: 8. In germline, CDR1 is SGHAT, CDR2 FQNNGV. This CDR3 comprises 14 residues. The CDR3 loop is CASSPDRVGETQYF. As DNA, the CDR3 is TGTGCCAGCAGCCCTGACAGGGTTGGGGAGACCCAGTACTTC. Filled out from reference TRBV11-2 and TRBJ2-5, the complete variable domain reads EAGVAQSPRYKIIEKRQSVAFWCNPISGHATLYWYQQILGQGPKLLIQFQNNGVVDDSQLPKDRFSAERLKGVDSTLKIQPAKLEDSAVYLCASSPDRVGETQYFGPGTRLLVL.

Many counts were recorded for this clone. This chain uses TRBV30 with TRBJ1-5; a weak D match, TRBD1 (5 bases). V dropped 3 bases and J dropped 1 base, with 10 bases sitting between them. The germline CDR1 and CDR2 sequences are GTSNPN and SVGIG (reference sequence). This CDR3 is 14 amino acids long. For the CDR3, the DNA is TGTGCCTGGAGAGCGGGACCCAGCAATCAGCCCCAGCATTTT. Translated: CAWRAGPSNQPQHF.